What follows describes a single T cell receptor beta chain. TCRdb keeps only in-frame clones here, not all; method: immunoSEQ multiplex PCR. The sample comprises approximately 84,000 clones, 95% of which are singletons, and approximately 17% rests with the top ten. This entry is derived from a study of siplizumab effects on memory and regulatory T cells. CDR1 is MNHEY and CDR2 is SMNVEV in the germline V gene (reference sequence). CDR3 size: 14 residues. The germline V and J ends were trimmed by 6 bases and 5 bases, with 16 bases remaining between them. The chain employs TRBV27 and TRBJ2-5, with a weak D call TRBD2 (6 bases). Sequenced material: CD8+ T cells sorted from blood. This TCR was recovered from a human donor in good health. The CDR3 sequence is CASRRDLDRETQYF. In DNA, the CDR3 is TGTGCCAGCAGGCGGGACTTAGATAGGGAGACCCAGTACTTC.